Below, one T cell receptor beta chain is given with its context. Its cognate antigen is unknown. Unrecorded immune exposure was likely among donors, who were nominally healthy when sampled. The PCR contained 60 Vbeta and 13 Jbeta primers. Only in-frame clones appear in the TCRdb table, and some are missing; sequencing was by immunoSEQ multiplex PCR. The profile covers about 140,000 clones, with roughly 72% appearing a single time and around 1.9% taken by the ten largest. The source of the sample is a study of cytomegalovirus exposure and HLA in healthy donors. Overall study results and limits: Later analysis placed DRB1 highest and HLA-C lowest in TCR association rates, which differed by HLA locus. Information on immune exposure was restricted to one variable (CMV serostatus). The productive fraction for most TCR beta V segments was about 87% or about 30% in an earlier analysis.

With 2 bases removed from V and 2 bases from J, the gap between germline ends came to 10 bases. Germline assignment: CDR1 SGHTA and CDR2 FQGNSA. The CDR3 runs to 15 residues. Material for sequencing was PBMCs. The source is a man aged 35-49 years in good health and CMV-seronegative. V usage is TRBV7-2 and J usage is TRBJ2-4; D not certain. The CDR3 sequence: CASSLTPTTKNIQYF. CDR3 DNA sequence: TGTGCCAGCAGCTTAACACCAACGACCAAAAACATTCAGTACTTC.